One and the same sample provided the 8 T cell receptor beta chains below, sequenced in a study of T cell responses to AZD1222 COVID-19 vaccine. Generated by immunoSEQ multiplex PCR, the TCRdb table keeps only in-frame clones and is missing some. The sample yields roughly 140,000 clones, about 91% seen once. This material consisted of peripheral blood, taken on day 0 of AZD1222 vaccination. The receptor set was obtained from an adult in good health.

The gene calls are TRBV6-4 and TRBJ1-5; possible D gene TRBD1, 6 bases. V shed 0 bases and J shed 4 bases, with 16 bases lying between them. This CDR3 region has 17 residues. Germline V gene lookup returns CDR1 MRHNA and CDR2 SNTAGT. CDR3 region: CASSDSRAGGKNQPQHF. The CDR3 region has the DNA TGTGCCAGCAGTGACTCGAGGGCTGGGGGCAAAAATCAGCCCCAGCATTTT.

The chain carries TRBV6-5 and TRBJ2-7; TRBD1 matches 10 bases. CDR3 length equals 14 residues. Germline V CDR1 and CDR2: MNHEY, SVGAGI. V shed 2 bases and J 5 bases; nucleotides not matched to a gene: 3. The CDR3 loop reads CASSYGTGVDEQYF. In DNA form, the CDR3 reads TGTGCCAGCAGTTACGGGACAGGGGTGGACGAGCAGTACTTC.

CDR3 sequence reads: CASSQTVAQGFKLFF. The CDR3 region has the DNA TGTGCCAGCAGCCAGACGGTCGCACAGGGTTTTAAACTGTTTTTT. V and J are TRBV28 and TRBJ1-4; D is perhaps TRBD1 (6 bases). CDR1 and CDR2 (germline): MDHEN, SYDVKM. CDR3 length equals 15 residues. The ends were cut back, 6 bases at V and 11 bases at J, with 22 bases in the middle.

V usage is TRBV9 and J usage is TRBJ1-1, with 10 bases fitting TRBD1. The CDR3 is 15 amino acids. CDR1 is SGDLS and CDR2 is YYNGEE in the germline V gene. V shed 4 bases, J shed 3 bases, and the junction held 6 bases outside the gene matches. In DNA form, the CDR3 reads TGTGCCAGCAGCCCCGCCGGGACAGGGGACACTGAAGCTTTCTTT. This translates into CASSPAGTGDTEAFF.

The rearrangement joins TRBV25-1 to TRBJ1-1; D gene ambiguous. Germline CDR1 reads MGHDK; CDR2 reads SYGVNS. The V gene lost 0 bases and the J gene lost 11 bases, with 13 bases spanning the gap. This CDR3 spans 13 amino acids. In DNA, the CDR3 is TGTGCCAGCAGTGAATACGTAGGTAAGCGGGCTTTCTTT. It translates to CASSEYVGKRAFF.

The chain joins TRBV7-9 to TRBJ2-7, with a tentative D call TRBD2 (6 bases). Trimming removed 5 bases at V and 2 bases at J, with 16 bases between. The CDR3 loop spans 15 amino acids. The germline V gene encodes CDR1 SEHNR and CDR2 FQNEAQ (reference sequence). In DNA form, the CDR3 reads TGTGCCAGCAGCCTCGGTGGGAGGAGGGCCTACGAGCAGTACTTC. Protein: CASSLGGRRAYEQYF. Full variable domain (remainder filled in from reference TRBV7-9 and TRBJ2-7): DTGVSQNPRHKITKRGQNVTFRCDPISEHNRLYWYRQTLGQGPEFLTYFQNEAQLEKSRLLSDRFSAERPKGSFSTLEIQRTEQGDSAMYLCASSLGGRRAYEQYFGPGTRLTVT.

Ten or more counts support this clone. The sample holds other DNA sequences that translate to the same CDR3. The CDR3 bases are TGTGCCAGCAGCCAAGAACCGGCTAGCGGGGGGAGAGGTAGCACAGATACGCAGTATTTT. Amino acid sequence: CASSQEPASGGRGSTDTQYF. This rearrangement joins TRBV4-2 to TRBJ2-3, with 11 bases matching TRBD2. The CDR3 sequence is 20 residues long. Germline-derived CDR1 and CDR2 are LGHNA and YNFKEQ. With V trimmed by 0 bases and J by 0 bases, 11 bases remained unmatched.

The chain couples TRBV28 to TRBJ2-3; 8 positions match TRBD2. Germline loops: CDR1 MDHEN, CDR2 SYDVKM. Germline trimming cut 5 bases from V and 2 bases from J; bases unmatched to any gene: 3. This CDR3 region has 14 residues. The CDR3 here is CASSSGGNTDTQYF. DNA for the CDR3: TGTGCCAGCAGTAGCGGGGGAAACACAGATACGCAGTATTTT.